The clone carrying this T cell receptor (beta chain) showed up just once. As yet, its antigen is unknown. The sample belongs to a study of shared clonotypes between healthy human individuals. Germline V CDR1 and CDR2: KGHSH, LQKENI. This CDR3 contains 13 residues. Trimming shortened V by 3 bases and J by 9 bases, and 14 bases separated the two germline ends. All of the donors resided in Nashville, Tennessee, and each was a Caucasian adult. Researchers partitioned CD4+ cells into CD45RA+ naive and CD45RA-negative memory subsets. This table comes from immunoSEQ multiplex PCR, and its TCRdb copy is limited to in-frame clones, with some not included. Found here are about 2.4 million clones, under 95% of them singletons; the top ten hold more than 0.35%. General study results and limits: Four donors held approximately 5% of naive CD4 clonotypes in common.

The chain links TRBV18 to TRBJ1-2; the D is unclear. This sequence originates from a man between 18 and 35 years old in good health. Some clones in this sample may be carry-over from other donors' samples. The specimen sequenced was naive CD4+ T cells from PBMCs. The subset is: CD45RA+ positively selected. The CDR3 protein is CASSPSPSSSYTF. In DNA form, the CDR3 reads TGTGCCAGCTCACCGTCCCCGAGTTCGAGCTACACCTTC.